These 16 T cell receptor beta chains were all obtained from the same sample, sequenced in a study of CD4 T cells in relation to SARS-CoV-2 and coronaviruses. Unexposed donor CD4+ T cells date from about 2011-2018, before the COVID-19 pandemic. CD4+ T cells were isolated from the cells after 10 days of culture. These TCRs are of unknown antigen specificity. Sequenced by immunoSEQ multiplex PCR; TCRdb stores in-frame clones only, minus some. The sample has about 16,000 clones, approximately 80% seen once. The sample taken for sequencing was CD4+ T cells from PBMCs, cultured in vitro. These receptors were obtained from a human donor in good health.

The J gene is TRBJ1-6, the V gene TRBV30, with a tentative D call TRBD1 (6 bases). Germline V lookup: CDR1 GTSNPN, CDR2 SVGIG (reference sequence). Between the trimmed V and J ends, which lost 4 bases and 9 bases, there was a span of 13 bases. The CDR3 has 13 amino acids. CDR3: CAWMYTRGSPLHF. The CDR3 DNA sequence: TGTGCCTGGATGTATACCAGGGGTTCACCCCTCCACTTT.

The chain couples TRBV19 to TRBJ2-5, with TRBD1 identical over 9 bases. Germline CDR1 and CDR2: LNHDA and SQIVND (reference sequence). This CDR3 region has 13 residues. Here the CDR3 reads CASGQGVRETQYF. CDR3 nucleotide sequence: TGTGCATCGGGACAGGGCGTTAGAGAGACCCAGTACTTC.

The chain is built from TRBV9 and TRBJ2-2; 11 positions match TRBD2. The V gene end was trimmed by 3 bases and the J gene end by 5 bases; junction bases not matched to a gene: 6. Per the germline V gene, CDR1 is SGDLS and CDR2 is YYNGEE. The CDR3 is 16 amino acids. CDR3 sequence (DNA): TGTGCCAGCAGCGGACCGGGACTAGCGGCGACCGGGGAGCTGTTTTTT. Translation: CASSGPGLAATGELFF.

The V call is TRBV2, the J call TRBJ2-5, with 9 bases that match TRBD2. V lost 5 bases, J lost 5 bases, and 6 bases stayed unmatched. The CDR3 covers 14 residues. Germline lookup yields CDR1 SNHLY and CDR2 FYNNEI. CDR3 sequence (DNA): TGTGCCAGCAGTATAGCGGGAGTAGTCGAGACCCAGTACTTC. Residues: CASSIAGVVETQYF.

The V and J genes are TRBV6-4 and TRBJ2-3; 9 bases match TRBD2. In germline, CDR1 is MRHNA, CDR2 SNTAGT. After removal of 2 bases from V and 8 bases from J, the junction contained 8 bases not matched to a gene. The CDR3 spans 15 residues. CDR3: CASSDTREGRSTQYF. The DNA for the CDR3 is TGTGCCAGCAGTGACACGCGGGAGGGCCGAAGTACGCAGTATTTT.

The sample holds one count of this clone. The CDR3: CASSVGWRTADTQYF. The CDR3 coding sequence is TGTGCCAGCAGCGTAGGGTGGCGAACTGCAGATACGCAGTATTTT. The chain combines TRBV9 with TRBJ2-3; D uncertain. The CDR3 length is 15 residues. Trimming pared 0 bases from V and 4 bases from J, leaving 12 bases between. Germline CDR1 reads SGDLS; CDR2 reads YYNGEE. The complete variable domain, with remaining parts taken from reference TRBV9 and TRBJ2-3, reads DSGVTQTPKHLITATGQRVTLRCSPRSGDLSVYWYQQSLDQGLQFLIQYYNGEERAKGNILERFSAQQFPDLHSELNLSSLELGDSALYFCASSVGWRTADTQYFGPGTRLTVL.

A few counts support this clone. The chain is built from TRBV27 and TRBJ1-6, with D uncertain. Deletions cut 3 bases from V and 2 bases from J, with 2 bases between. The CDR3 covers 13 residues. The V gene's germline CDR1 is MNHEY and CDR2 SMNVEV (reference sequence). The CDR3, as DNA: TGTGCCAGCAGTTTCCCCTATAATTCACCCCTCCACTTT. Translation gives CASSFPYNSPLHF.

V usage is TRBV7-9 and J usage is TRBJ2-3; D could derive from TRBD1 or TRBD2 (5 bases each). Per the germline V gene, CDR1 is SEHNR and CDR2 is FQNEAQ (reference sequence). The CDR3 is made up of 17 amino acids. The V end was cut by 2 bases, the J end by 1 base, with 16 bases between. The CDR3 loop is CASSLRTGTWGTDTQYF. The CDR3, as DNA: TGTGCCAGCAGCTTACGGACCGGGACCTGGGGCACAGATACGCAGTATTTT. The full variable domain, its missing parts supplied by reference TRBV7-9 and TRBJ2-3, is DTGVSQNPRHKITKRGQNVTFRCDPISEHNRLYWYRQTLGQGPEFLTYFQNEAQLEKSRLLSDRFSAERPKGSFSTLEIQRTEQGDSAMYLCASSLRTGTWGTDTQYFGPGTRLTVL.

The chain links TRBV19 to TRBJ2-3; D is uncertain. The CDR3 totals 15 residues. With 9 bases removed from V and 2 bases from J, the gap between germline ends came to 18 bases. The germline CDR1 and CDR2 sequences are LNHDA and SQIVND (reference sequence). The CDR3 region has the DNA TGTGCCAGCAATATAGACTCTTCCTACACAGATACGCAGTATTTT. Translated, it gives CASNIDSSYTDTQYF.

This clone appeared a few times. The gene calls are TRBV19 and TRBJ1-5, with D maybe TRBD1 (6 bases). V lost 4 bases to trimming and J lost 5 bases, with 12 bases between them. CDR1 and CDR2 (germline): LNHDA, SQIVND (reference sequence). The CDR3 spans 14 residues. The CDR3 DNA reads as TGTGCCAGTAGTACGAACGGGGGCGATCAGCCCCAGCATTTT. Translated, it gives CASSTNGGDQPQHF.

J is TRBJ2-5 and V is TRBV11-1, with D possibly matching TRBD1 (5 bases). The CDR3 has 13 amino acids. Trimming removed 2 bases from V and 5 bases from J, with 9 bases in between. CDR1 is SGHAT and CDR2 is FQDESV in the germline V gene (reference sequence). CDR3 protein: CASSLHRFETQYF. For the CDR3, the DNA is TGTGCCAGCAGCTTACACAGGTTTGAGACCCAGTACTTC. The complete variable domain, with remaining parts taken from reference TRBV11-1 and TRBJ2-5, reads EAEVAQSPRYKITEKSQAVAFWCDPISGHATLYWYRQILGQGPELLVQFQDESVVDDSQLPKDRFSAERLKGVDSTLKIQPAELGDSAMYLCASSLHRFETQYFGPGTRLLVL.

The chain employs TRBV19 and TRBJ1-2, with TRBD1 matching over 7 bases. From germline, CDR1 is LNHDA and CDR2 SQIVND (reference sequence). The CDR3 runs to 16 residues. The V gene end was trimmed by 4 bases and the J gene end by 2 bases; junction bases not matched to a gene: 10. The CDR3 region has the DNA TGTGCCAGTAGTACCCCCGGGACAGCACCAAACTATGGCTACACCTTC. This sequence encodes CASSTPGTAPNYGYTF.

J is TRBJ1-1 and V is TRBV19; no definite D call. Germline V gives CDR1 LNHDA, CDR2 SQIVND (reference sequence). This CDR3 contains 13 residues. Trimming cost V 5 bases and J 4 bases, with 11 bases left between them. The chain's CDR3 is CASSPAEGTEAFF. CDR3 coding DNA: TGTGCCAGTAGTCCTGCGGAGGGCACTGAAGCTTTCTTT.

This clone came up once. V and J are TRBV9 and TRBJ1-1, with D perhaps matching TRBD1 (5 bases). This CDR3 is 14 amino acids long. Trimming stripped 9 bases from V and 4 bases from J, with 19 bases between. Germline V CDR1 and CDR2: SGDLS, YYNGEE. The CDR3 nucleotides read TGTGCCACCAGTCCTGGGGGGAGTGGCACTGAAGCTTTCTTT. Amino acid sequence: CATSPGGSGTEAFF.

V usage is TRBV5-1 and J usage is TRBJ2-3; no clear D gene. CDR1 and CDR2 from the germline V gene are SGHRS and YFSETQ. The CDR3 spans 13 residues. V was cut by 5 bases and J by 2 bases, with 9 bases left in between. DNA of the CDR3: TGCGCCAGCAGTCCCCAGGTCACAGATACGCAGTATTTT. It encodes CASSPQVTDTQYF.

In its sample, this clone is medium-sized (0.01 to 0.1%). The rearrangement links TRBV7-9 to TRBJ2-1; the match to TRBD2 covers 13 bases. Germline V gives CDR1 SEHNR, CDR2 FQNEAQ (reference sequence). This CDR3 spans 15 amino acids. J gave up 7 bases and V 2 bases, and 2 bases lay outside the gene matches. The CDR3 here is CASSLLLAGGNEQFF. CDR3 DNA sequence: TGTGCCAGCAGCTTACTACTAGCGGGAGGGAATGAGCAGTTCTTC.